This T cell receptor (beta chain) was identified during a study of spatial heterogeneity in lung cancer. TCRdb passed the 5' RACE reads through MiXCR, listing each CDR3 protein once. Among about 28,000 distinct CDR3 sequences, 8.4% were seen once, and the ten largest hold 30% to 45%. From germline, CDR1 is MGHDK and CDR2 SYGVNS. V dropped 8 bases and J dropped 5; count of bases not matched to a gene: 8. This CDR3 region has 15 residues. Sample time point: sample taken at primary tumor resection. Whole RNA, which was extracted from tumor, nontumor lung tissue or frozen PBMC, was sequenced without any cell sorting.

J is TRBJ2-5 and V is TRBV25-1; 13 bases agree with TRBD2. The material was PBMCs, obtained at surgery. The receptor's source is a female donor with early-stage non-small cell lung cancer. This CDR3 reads CASHGLAGVLETQYF. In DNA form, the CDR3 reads TGTGCCAGCCACGGACTAGCGGGAGTGCTGGAGACCCAGTACTTC.